These 13 T cell receptor beta chains originate from one sample sequenced in a study of CD8 T cells in Susac syndrome (dated by TCRdb to the late 2010s). Libraries were constructed by the immunoSEQ multiplex PCR assay. RNA was extracted using the RNeasy kit, and roughly 0.5 to 1 ug of the RNA was reverse transcribed with random hexamers. The public reads were run again by TCRdb, first through fastp at Q25 and then through MiXCR, and only productive beta chains were kept. One record per CDR3 amino acid sequence lists the most common genes and DNA. Within this sample are about 300,000 distinct CDR3 sequences, with roughly 90% of them counted one time only. The ten largest clones add up to approximately 0.18% of the sample. Sequenced material: CD8+ T cells from PBMCs. These receptors all come from a human donor with multiple sclerosis.

The chain joins TRBV29-1 to TRBJ2-1; TRBD2 matches 10 bases. From germline, CDR1 is SQVTM and CDR2 ANQGSEA. The CDR3 loop spans 14 amino acids. The trim removed 6 bases at V and 2 bases at J, leaving 4 bases unmatched. CDR3 amino acids: CSVDSGGPYNEQFF. The CDR3 DNA sequence: TGCAGCGTAGATAGCGGGGGGCCCTACAATGAGCAGTTCTTC.

The CDR3 is CASSLSDNGELFF. The CDR3 DNA is TGTGCCAGCAGTTTGAGCGATAACGGGGAGCTGTTTTTT. The J gene is TRBJ2-2, the V gene TRBV12-3 or TRBV12-4; no clear D. The CDR3 contains 13 residues. Trimming pared 3 bases from V and 7 bases from J, leaving 9 bases between.

DNA for the CDR3: TGCGCCAGCAGTGAGTCGATTGGTCTGGGAATCCTCAGCTCCTACGAGCAGTACTTC. Translated: CASSESIGLGILSSYEQYF. V is TRBV10-1 and J is TRBJ2-7; no clear D. Trimming took off 0 bases at V and 0 bases at J, with 21 bases between the two ends. The CDR3 has 19 amino acids. The germline V gene encodes CDR1 WNHNN and CDR2 SYGVQD (reference sequence).

The rearrangement links TRBV4-1 to TRBJ2-7; D might be TRBD1 (6 bases). Germline CDR1 is MGHRA and CDR2 is YSYEKL. Trimming took off 0 bases at V and 5 bases at J, with 14 bases between the two ends. This CDR3 contains 15 residues. CDR3 region: CASSQENRDTNEQYF. The CDR3 region has the DNA TGCGCCAGCAGCCAAGAAAATCGGGACACCAACGAGCAGTACTTC.

The J gene is TRBJ2-7, the V gene TRBV19; D might be TRBD1 or TRBD2, each matching 5 bases. The CDR3 contains 12 residues. Trimming cost V 6 bases and J 7 bases, with 13 bases left between them. Germline V gives CDR1 LNHDA, CDR2 SQIVND (reference sequence). CDR3 sequence: CASSPGPGEQYF. Written as DNA, the CDR3 is TGTGCCAGTAGCCCGGGACCGGGGGAGCAGTACTTC.

The V gene is TRBV2, the J gene TRBJ2-5; D not resolved. Looked up from germline, CDR1 is SNHLY and CDR2 is FYNNEI. V shed 2 bases and J shed 3 bases, with 10 bases lying between them. The CDR3 has 14 residues. The CDR3 here is CASSELAEEETQYF. The CDR3 bases are TGTGCCAGCAGTGAATTGGCAGAAGAAGAGACCCAGTACTTC.

The chain employs TRBV12-5 and TRBJ1-1; no definite D call. CDR1 and CDR2 (germline): LGHNT, FRNRAP. V lost 2 bases and J lost 1, with 5 bases in between. This CDR3 is 13 amino acids long. CDR3 loop: CASGLTANTEAFF. The CDR3 DNA reads TGTGCTAGTGGTTTGACAGCGAACACTGAAGCTTTCTTT.

The chain uses TRBV5-1 and TRBJ2-1; D remains ambiguous. The CDR3 consists of 13 residues. The germline CDR1 and CDR2 sequences are SGHRS and YFSETQ. V dropped 2 bases and J dropped 7 bases, with 10 bases sitting between them. This CDR3 is CASSFTLLNEQFF. The CDR3 nucleotides are TGCGCCAGCAGCTTTACCTTATTGAATGAGCAGTTCTTC.

The chain couples TRBV10-3 to TRBJ1-1, with TRBD1 as a possible D gene (5 bases). V shed 2 bases and J shed 5 bases, with 12 bases lying between them. Germline loops: CDR1 ENHRY, CDR2 SYGVKD. The CDR3 loop spans 14 amino acids. DNA of the CDR3: TGTGCCATCAGTGAGGGGGCGCCGGGGACTGAAGCTTTCTTT. Translated: CAISEGAPGTEAFF.

The J gene is TRBJ2-1, the V gene TRBV19, with 12 bases fitting TRBD2. The CDR3 consists of 17 residues. Per the germline V gene, CDR1 is LNHDA and CDR2 is SQIVND (reference sequence). The junction had 12 bases not matched to a gene; V was cut back by 4 bases and J by 8 bases. The CDR3 protein is CASSSPSGRDNRDEQFF. The CDR3 bases are TGTGCCAGTAGTAGCCCTAGCGGGAGGGATAATCGGGATGAGCAGTTCTTC.

Of note for this clonotype: A read error may explain this, as a much larger clone is one base away. J is TRBJ2-7 and V is TRBV7-9; D is undetermined. The CDR3 spans 13 residues. Trimming took off 5 bases at V and 0 bases at J, with 8 bases between the two ends. The germline gives CDR1 SEHNR, CDR2 FQNEAQ (reference sequence). The CDR3 region has the DNA TGTGCCAGCAGCCCAGTGGCCTCCTACGAGCAGTACTTC. Translating it yields CASSPVASYEQYF.

The chain links TRBV19 to TRBJ1-2, with D tentatively TRBD1 (5 bases). This CDR3 has 16 amino acids. The germline V and J ends were trimmed by 6 bases and 0 bases, with 17 bases remaining between them. CDR1 LNHDA and CDR2 SQIVND come from the germline V gene (reference sequence). Here the CDR3 reads CASSRLQGGANYGYTF. In nucleotides, the CDR3 is TGTGCCAGTAGCCGACTCCAGGGTGGGGCTAACTATGGCTACACCTTC.

The V and J genes are TRBV27 and TRBJ2-2; 11 bases line up with TRBD2. With V trimmed by 3 bases and J by 7 bases, 4 bases remained unmatched. The germline CDR1 and CDR2 sequences are MNHEY and SMNVEV (reference sequence). This CDR3 spans 15 amino acids. The CDR3 DNA reads as TGTGCCAGCAGTTTGGGAACTAGCGGGGGCGGGGAGCTGTTTTTT. Translated, it gives CASSLGTSGGGELFF.